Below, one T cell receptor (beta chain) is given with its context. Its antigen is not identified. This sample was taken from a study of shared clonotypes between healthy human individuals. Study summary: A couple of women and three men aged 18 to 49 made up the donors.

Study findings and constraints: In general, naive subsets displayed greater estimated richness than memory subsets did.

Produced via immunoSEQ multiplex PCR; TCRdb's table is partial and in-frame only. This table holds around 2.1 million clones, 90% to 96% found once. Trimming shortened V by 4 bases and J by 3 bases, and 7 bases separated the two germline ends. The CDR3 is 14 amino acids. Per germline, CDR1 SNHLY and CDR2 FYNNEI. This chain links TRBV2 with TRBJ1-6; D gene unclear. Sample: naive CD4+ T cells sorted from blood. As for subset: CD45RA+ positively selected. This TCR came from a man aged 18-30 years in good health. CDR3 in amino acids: CASSGHDYNSPLHF. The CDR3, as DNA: TGTGCCAGCAGTGGTCACGACTATAATTCACCCCTCCACTTT. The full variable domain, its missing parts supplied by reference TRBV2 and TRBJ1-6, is EPEVTQTPSHQVTQMGQEVILRCVPISNHLYFYWYRQILGQKVEFLVSFYNNEISEKSEIFDDQFSVERPDGSNFTLKIRSTKLEDSAMYFCASSGHDYNSPLHFGNGTRLTVT.